This entry lists 24 T cell receptor beta chains sequenced from one sample in a study of CD8+CD57+ T cells in acquired aplastic anemia. Genomic DNA was employed as the template in profiling TCR beta VDJ and CDR3. MiXCR was run by TCRdb on the reads, yielding one entry per CDR3 protein. The sample consists of 150,000 to 200,000 distinct CDR3 sequences, approximately 49% of them appearing once. Sequencing input: sorted CD4+, CD8+, or CD8+CD57+ T cells (not recorded which) from PBMCs. The receptors here all came from a human donor in good health.

In this sample, this clonotype turned up many times. The chain combines TRBV20-1 with TRBJ2-1; 12 nucleotides agree with TRBD2. V lost 3 bases to trimming and J lost 5 bases; unmatched junction nucleotides: 5. The CDR3 is made up of 15 amino acids. Germline CDR1 is DFQATT and CDR2 is SNEGSKA (reference sequence). CDR3 protein: CSARTSGRINNEQFF. CDR3 coding DNA: TGCAGTGCTAGGACTAGCGGGAGAATTAACAATGAGCAGTTCTTC.

About this clonotype itself: The missing conserved phenylalanine or tryptophan at the end of this CDR3 makes a read error likely. This chain links TRBV24-1 with TRBJ2-6; D might be TRBD1 (6 bases). The CDR3 runs 13 residues. Germline V gene lookup returns CDR1 KGHDR and CDR2 SFDVKD. Trimming removed 4 bases from V and 15 bases from J, with 15 bases in between. The CDR3 sequence: CATSDRDIRALTL. In DNA form, the CDR3 reads TGTGCCACCAGTGACCGGGACATCCGCGCCCTGACTCTC.

At least ten counts were recorded for this clonotype. The chain carries TRBV5-1 and TRBJ1-1; D call uncertain. V lost 4 bases and J lost 0, with 7 bases in between. Per the germline V gene, CDR1 is SGHRS and CDR2 is YFSETQ. The CDR3 is made up of 13 amino acids. CDR3 in amino acids: CASSLYMNTEAFF. The CDR3 DNA sequence: TGCGCCAGCAGCCTTTACATGAACACTGAAGCTTTCTTT.

This clonotype appeared many times. The chain is built from TRBV24-1 and TRBJ2-6; TRBD1 aligns across 12 bases. The length of the CDR3 is 18 residues. V dropped 4 bases and J dropped 3; count of bases not matched to a gene: 6. Germline loops: CDR1 KGHDR, CDR2 SFDVKD. CDR3 DNA sequence: TGTGCCACCAGTGACCGGGGACAGGGGGCGTTTGGGGCCAACGTCCTGACTTTC. Its translation is CATSDRGQGAFGANVLTF.

This clonotype was found a few times. V gene TRBV24-1 combines with J gene TRBJ2-7; TRBD1 matches 8 bases. Germline V gene data show CDR1 as KGHDR and CDR2 as SFDVKD. Trimming at V came to 5 bases and at J to 5 bases, leaving 4 bases not matched to a gene. The CDR3 runs 13 residues. This CDR3 reads CATSGQGSNEQYF. As DNA, the CDR3 is TGTGCCACCAGTGGACAGGGGTCTAACGAGCAGTACTTC.

This clonotype was seen at least ten times. The chain combines TRBV19 with TRBJ2-7; weak D call: TRBD2 (8 bases). The germline V gene encodes CDR1 LNHDA and CDR2 SQIVND (reference sequence). V was cut by 6 bases and J by 3 bases, with 18 bases left in between. The CDR3 covers 15 residues. The CDR3 reads CASSRGGTVRYEQYF. The CDR3 nucleotides read TGTGCCAGTAGCCGGGGGGGGACAGTACGCTACGAGCAGTACTTC.

This clonotype was picked up one time. This chain uses TRBV4-1 with TRBJ2-2, with TRBD1 matching over 7 bases. CDR3 size: 14 residues. Germline CDR1 reads MGHRA; CDR2 reads YSYEKL. The trim removed 8 bases at V and 7 bases at J, leaving 10 bases unmatched. The CDR3 sequence: CASRRQGDSGELFF. The CDR3, as DNA: TGCGCCAGCCGAAGACAGGGCGATAGCGGGGAGCTGTTTTTT.

The rearrangement uses TRBV25-1 and TRBJ1-2, with a tentative D call TRBD1 (6 bases). The CDR3 contains 12 residues. V was shortened by 5 bases and J by 5 bases, with 9 bases between the two germline ends. Germline V lookup: CDR1 MGHDK, CDR2 SYGVNS. In DNA, the CDR3 is TGTGCCAGCAGTTCCAGGGGTTATGGCTACACCTTC. This encodes CASSSRGYGYTF.

This clonotype was detected ten times or more. This sequence joins TRBV19 and TRBJ2-7; D could derive from TRBD1 or TRBD2 (5 bases each). Per the germline V gene, CDR1 is LNHDA and CDR2 is SQIVND (reference sequence). V was shortened by 9 bases and J by 3 bases, with 12 bases between the two germline ends. This CDR3 contains 12 residues. The DNA for the CDR3 is TGTGCCAGCCGGGACCAAAACTACGAGCAGTACTTC. Amino acids: CASRDQNYEQYF.

The gene calls are TRBV7-3 and TRBJ1-6; no reliable D call. V dropped 8 bases and J dropped 4 bases, with 6 bases sitting between them. Germline CDR1 and CDR2: SGHTA and FQGTGA. The CDR3 is made up of 12 amino acids. The CDR3 protein is CASSRYNSPLHF. The CDR3 nucleotides are TGTGCCAGCTCGAGATATAATTCACCCCTCCACTTT.

About this clonotype: This could be a read error, since a much larger clone is one nucleotide away. The chain couples TRBV4-1 to TRBJ2-5; no reliable D call. The length of the CDR3 is 15 residues. Trimming shortened V by 0 bases and J by 2 bases, and 10 bases separated the two germline ends. Germline-derived CDR1 and CDR2 are MGHRA and YSYEKL. The CDR3 DNA reads as TGCGCCAGCAGCCAAGACGTCACGGCTCAAGAGACCCAGTACTTC. Its translation: CASSQDVTAQETQYF.

V is TRBV25-1 and J is TRBJ2-2; no definite D call. Germline loops: CDR1 MGHDK, CDR2 SYGVNS. The CDR3 has 13 amino acids. Trimming left V 3 bases short and J 4 bases short, with 6 bases between. The CDR3 nucleotides are TGTGCCAGCAGTGAGACCCGCACCGGGGAGCTGTTTTTT. This gives the protein CASSETRTGELFF.

V gene TRBV4-1 combines with J gene TRBJ2-7; D unclear. Germline assignment: CDR1 MGHRA and CDR2 YSYEKL. The ends were cut back, 3 bases at V and 7 bases at J, with 19 bases in the middle. The CDR3 is 15 amino acids. The CDR3 region is CASSQAPKSLREQYF. In DNA, the CDR3 is TGCGCCAGCAGCCAGGCTCCAAAATCCCTGAGGGAGCAGTACTTC.

The table lists this clonotype with many counts. The J gene is TRBJ1-2, the V gene TRBV19, with D possibly being TRBD1 (6 bases). V lost 8 bases and J lost 0, with 10 bases in between. From germline, CDR1 is LNHDA and CDR2 SQIVND (reference sequence). The CDR3 loop spans 13 amino acids. The CDR3 loop is CASRDTANYGYTF. The CDR3 DNA reads as TGTGCCAGTCGGGACACAGCTAACTATGGCTACACCTTC.

The chain recombines TRBV14 with TRBJ2-1, with D unresolved. Germline V gene sequence: CDR1 SGHDN, CDR2 FVKESK. V was cut by 10 bases and J by 7 bases, with 20 bases left in between. The CDR3 extends over 14 amino acids. In DNA, the CDR3 is TGTGCCACCTCGCCCCCTGGCAGAGCAAATGAGCAGTTCTTC. Protein product: CATSPPGRANEQFF.

In its sample, this clonotype was seen many times. The chain recombines TRBV5-1 with TRBJ1-1; TRBD1 aligns across 8 bases. Germline V lookup: CDR1 SGHRS, CDR2 YFSETQ. V gave up 6 bases and J gave up 3 bases; unmatched junction bases: 13. The CDR3 contains 16 residues. The CDR3 here is CASIGPGQGAYTEAFF. The CDR3 nucleotides read TGCGCCAGCATCGGGCCGGGGCAGGGGGCGTACACTGAAGCTTTCTTT.

This clonotype showed up many times. The chain is built from TRBV20-1 and TRBJ2-7; TRBD2 agrees at 13 bases. Germline V gene lookup returns CDR1 DFQATT and CDR2 SNEGSKA (reference sequence). V dropped 6 bases and J dropped 0; count of bases not matched to a gene: 8. This CDR3 is built from 16 residues. CDR3 sequence (DNA): TGCAGTGCCCGGGGACTAGCGGGGCCGAGCTCCTACGAGCAGTACTTC. Translating it yields CSARGLAGPSSYEQYF.

This clonotype was counted ten times or more. This chain links TRBV5-1 with TRBJ2-2; TRBD1 aligns across 8 bases. V was clipped by 4 bases and J by 3 bases; unmatched bases: 11. The length of the CDR3 is 17 residues. Germline V CDR1 and CDR2: SGHRS, YFSETQ. For the CDR3, the DNA is TGCGCCAGCAGCCCAGGGGGCGCACAGTATCACACCGGGGAGCTGTTTTTT. Translation: CASSPGGAQYHTGELFF.

This clonotype was recorded many times. The chain couples TRBV24-1 to TRBJ2-5; 7 bases line up with TRBD1. The V and J ends lost 8 bases and 3 bases, in that order; junction bases with no gene match: 5. This CDR3 comprises 13 residues. Germline values: CDR1 KGHDR, CDR2 SFDVKD. The CDR3 DNA reads TGTGCCACCAATCCCGGGACAGAAGAGACCCAGTACTTC. Translated: CATNPGTEETQYF.

This clonotype was detected ten times or more. The rearrangement links TRBV20-1 to TRBJ2-5; tentatively, D is TRBD2 (6 bases). Germline CDR1 reads DFQATT; CDR2 reads SNEGSKA (reference sequence). Trimming removed 3 bases from V and 4 bases from J, with 21 bases in between. CDR3 size: 16 residues. The CDR3 reads CSARFSGSLELETQYF. The CDR3 nucleotides are TGCAGTGCTAGGTTCTCCGGGAGCTTAGAGTTAGAGACCCAGTACTTC.

This clonotype was recorded only once. No conserved phenylalanine or tryptophan ends this CDR3, so it is likely a read error. No DNA is shown, since the ends of the CDR3 on it are uncertain; the CDR3 is the one TCRdb lists. The chain uses TRBV7-9 and TRBJ2-7; the table's TRBD2 call for D was not verified on the DNA. Germline lookup yields CDR1 SEHNR and CDR2 FQNEAQ (reference sequence). A total of 11 residues make up the CDR3, ends included. The CDR3 here is CASSLRQGEDS.

This clonotype was found a few times. The V gene is TRBV6-1, the J gene TRBJ1-5; a weak D match, TRBD1 (5 bases). This CDR3 is 13 amino acids long. V was shortened by 6 bases and J by 4 bases, with 10 bases between the two germline ends. CDR1 and CDR2 (germline): MNHNS, SASEGT. For the CDR3, the DNA is TGTGCCAGCAGGGGGGACCTGAATCAGCCCCAGCATTTT. Encoded protein: CASRGDLNQPQHF.

This clonotype was seen more than once but under ten times. The J gene is TRBJ1-2, the V gene TRBV7-9; D unresolved. The CDR3 contains 13 residues. Germline CDR1 is SEHNR and CDR2 is FQNEAQ (reference sequence). V was pared by 3 bases and J by 6 bases, with 11 bases between. The CDR3 region is CASSFSPSDGYTF. The CDR3 DNA reads as TGTGCCAGCAGCTTTAGCCCAAGCGATGGCTACACCTTC.

This rearrangement joins TRBV10-3 to TRBJ2-7, with unresolved D. This CDR3 region has 12 residues. CDR1 ENHRY and CDR2 SYGVKD come from the germline V gene. The germline V and J ends were trimmed by 3 bases and 3 bases, with 6 bases remaining between them. CDR3 bases: TGTGCCATCAGTGAACGTGGCTACGAGCAGTACTTC. This sequence encodes CAISERGYEQYF.